The 30 T cell receptor beta chains in this list originate from one sample, sequenced in a study of blood T cell repertoires in COVID-19. Sequencing used immunoSEQ multiplex PCR; TCRdb keeps in-frame clones, though not all of them. The data hold about 220,000 clones, with 82% observed a single time. Sequencing was done on a sample of PBMCs or T cells enriched from blood (not recorded which). All receptors derive from a woman aged 60 to 75 who had recovered from COVID-19.

This sequence joins TRBV7-2 and TRBJ1-5; no firm D call. The CDR3 spans 17 residues. V gave up 1 base and J gave up 0 bases, with 13 bases separating them. Germline CDR1 reads SGHTA; CDR2 reads FQGNSA. The CDR3 is CASSLDPRRNSNQPQHF. CDR3 nucleotide sequence: TGTGCCAGCAGCTTAGATCCTAGGAGAAATAGCAATCAGCCCCAGCATTTT. Full variable domain (rest looked up from reference TRBV7-2 and TRBJ1-5): GAGVSQSPSNKVTEKGKDVELRCDPISGHTALYWYRQSLGQGLEFLIYFQGNSAPDKSGLPSDRFSAERTGGSVSTLTIQRTQQEDSAVYLCASSLDPRRNSNQPQHFGDGTRLSIL.

Of note for this clone: This CDR3 is also generated by other DNA sequences in the sample. The V call is TRBV5-4, the J call TRBJ2-1, with TRBD1 matching over 7 bases. Unmatched junction bases numbered 2, after V lost 2 bases and J lost 0 bases. The CDR3 loop spans 15 amino acids. Per germline, CDR1 SGHNT and CDR2 YYREEE (reference sequence). The DNA of the CDR3 is TGTGCCAGCAGCTTACCAGGGGGCTCCTACAATGAGCAGTTCTTC. Its translation is CASSLPGGSYNEQFF. Together with reference TRBV5-4 and TRBJ2-1, the CDR3 gives the full variable domain: ETGVTQSPTHLIKTRGQQVTLRCSSQSGHNTVSWYQQALGQGPQFIFQYYREEENGRGNFPPRFSGLQFPNYSSELNVNALELDDSALYLCASSLPGGSYNEQFFGPGTRLTVL.

The genes are TRBV10-3 and TRBJ1-1, with 8 bases lining up with TRBD1. Trimming took 7 bases from V and 4 from J; bases not matched to a gene: 5. The CDR3 runs 13 residues. Looked up from germline, CDR1 is ENHRY and CDR2 is SYGVKD. The CDR3, as DNA: TGTGCCATCAAAGGACAGGGTTTCACTGAAGCTTTCTTT. Its translation is CAIKGQGFTEAFF.

The chain employs TRBV7-9 and TRBJ2-5; 8 bases fit TRBD1. This CDR3 is built from 16 residues. With 6 bases clipped from V and 5 bases from J, the junction kept 14 bases outside the gene matches. CDR1 is SEHNR and CDR2 is FQNEAQ in the germline V gene (reference sequence). The DNA for the CDR3 is TGTGCCAGCAGTAATGGCAGGGGGCCCCAAGGGGAGACCCAGTACTTC. As protein: CASSNGRGPQGETQYF.

This clone was recorded only once. The V and J genes are TRBV5-1 and TRBJ2-3, with D possibly TRBD1 on 6 matching bases. Looked up from germline, CDR1 is SGHRS and CDR2 is YFSETQ. Trimming shortened V by 3 bases and J by 0 bases, and 11 bases separated the two germline ends. This CDR3 has 15 residues. The CDR3 region has the DNA TGCGCCAGCAGCTCGACAGGAGTTAGCACAGATACGCAGTATTTT. As protein: CASSSTGVSTDTQYF. Filled out from reference TRBV5-1 and TRBJ2-3, the complete variable domain reads KAGVTQTPRYLIKTRGQQVTLSCSPISGHRSVSWYQQTPGQGLQFLFEYFSETQRNKGNFPGRFSGRQFSNSRSEMNVSTLELGDSALYLCASSSTGVSTDTQYFGPGTRLTVL.

The gene calls are TRBV10-3 and TRBJ1-1; TRBD1 aligns across 9 bases. The CDR3 extends over 13 amino acids. Germline V gene lookup returns CDR1 ENHRY and CDR2 SYGVKD. V lost 5 bases to trimming and J lost 7 bases; unmatched junction nucleotides: 5. CDR3 in DNA: TGTGCCATCAGTAACAGGGGGCGTGATGAAGCTTTCTTT. This encodes CAISNRGRDEAFF.

The V call is TRBV7-3, the J call TRBJ2-7; 7 positions agree with TRBD1. The CDR3 spans 15 residues. Germline V lookup: CDR1 SGHTA, CDR2 FQGTGA. The V and J ends lost 4 bases and 4 bases, in that order; junction bases with no gene match: 10. The CDR3 protein is CASSSKPGQPYEQYF. For the CDR3, the DNA is TGTGCCAGCAGCTCAAAACCGGGACAGCCATACGAGCAGTACTTC.

CDR3 in amino acids: CASSLLQLRGGNEQFF. CDR3 DNA sequence: TGCGCCAGCAGCTTGCTTCAGCTCCGGGGGGGGAATGAGCAGTTCTTC. The chain links TRBV5-1 to TRBJ2-1, with 8 bases identical to TRBD2. V lost 1 base and J lost 7; bases outside the gene matches: 10. Germline CDR1 SGHRS, CDR2 YFSETQ. This CDR3 is built from 16 residues.

The CDR3 DNA reads TGCAGTGCTAGTGTGAGGGACACTGAAGCTTTCTTT. Translation: CSASVRDTEAFF. V gene TRBV20-1 combines with J gene TRBJ1-1; D remains unclear. Trimming pared 3 bases from V and 3 bases from J, leaving 8 bases between. The germline V gene has CDR1 DFQATT and CDR2 SNEGSKA (reference sequence). CDR3 length equals 12 residues.

This chain links TRBV6-5 with TRBJ1-2; TRBD1 aligns across 11 bases. The CDR3 sequence is 15 residues long. Germline trimming cut 0 bases from V and 8 bases from J; bases unmatched to any gene: 5. The germline CDR1 and CDR2 sequences are MNHEY and SVGAGI. The CDR3 is CASSYSDRGRSGYTF. CDR3 nucleotide sequence: TGTGCCAGCAGTTACTCGGACAGGGGGCGTTCCGGCTACACCTTC.

This clone was counted once. The chain carries TRBV20-1 and TRBJ2-7, with a weak D call TRBD2 (7 bases). Germline V gene lookup returns CDR1 DFQATT and CDR2 SNEGSKA (reference sequence). The CDR3 sequence is 13 residues long. V lost 3 bases and J lost 2, with 11 bases in between. The CDR3 DNA reads TGCAGTGCTAGTCTCGGGGGGCCCTACGAGCAGTACTTC. This encodes CSASLGGPYEQYF.

The V gene is TRBV21-1, the J gene TRBJ2-7; TRBD2 is the table's D call and was not checked against the DNA. TRBV21-1 counts as a pseudogene. This CDR3 is built from 16 residues. DNA of the CDR3: TGTGCCAGCAGCCCCGAAAGGGAGAGGGAAGCCTACGAGCAGTACTTC. This sequence encodes CASSPEREREAYEQYF.

The V call is TRBV27, the J call TRBJ2-3; D unclear. Germline V gives CDR1 MNHEY, CDR2 SMNVEV (reference sequence). V was cut by 5 bases and J by 1 base, with 4 bases left in between. This CDR3 spans 12 amino acids. The CDR3, as DNA: TGTGCCAGCAGTCCGGGCACAGATACGCAGTATTTT. Encoded protein: CASSPGTDTQYF.

The chain combines TRBV11-2 with TRBJ2-3, with a tentative D call TRBD2 (6 bases). CDR1 is SGHAT and CDR2 is FQNNGV in the germline V gene. V shed 5 bases and J shed 0 bases, with 24 bases lying between them. The CDR3 loop spans 19 amino acids. CDR3 coding DNA: TGTGCCAGCAGCACGATGCAACCTCGGCGGGACTCTAGCACAGATACGCAGTATTTT. Translating gives CASSTMQPRRDSSTDTQYF.

The rearrangement joins TRBV7-8 to TRBJ2-3; 10 bases map to TRBD1. From germline, CDR1 is SGHVS and CDR2 FQNEAQ. The ends lost 8 bases at V and 2 bases at J; junction bases unmatched: 4. CDR3 size: 14 residues. CDR3 amino acids: CASGQGGTTDTQYF. The DNA of the CDR3 is TGTGCCAGCGGACAGGGGGGGACCACAGATACGCAGTATTTT.

This chain joins TRBV5-1 and TRBJ2-1; 8 bases align to TRBD2. CDR1 is SGHRS, CDR2 YFSETQ, per germline. Trimming cost V 0 bases and J 0 bases; bases outside gene matches: 2. The CDR3 loop spans 16 amino acids. The CDR3 bases are TGCGCCAGCAGCTTGGAGCGGGAGAGCTCCTACAATGAGCAGTTCTTC. This translates into CASSLERESSYNEQFF.

The J gene is TRBJ2-1, the V gene TRBV24-1; D is uncertain. CDR3 size: 13 residues. Germline CDR1 KGHDR, CDR2 SFDVKD. Deletions cut 4 bases from V and 8 bases from J, with 11 bases between. The CDR3 nucleotides read TGTGCCACCAGTGACCCTGGAGATCATGAGCAGTTCTTC. It specifies CATSDPGDHEQFF.

J is TRBJ2-7 and V is TRBV11-2; no clear D gene. Trimming stripped 4 bases from V and 5 bases from J, with 9 bases between. Looked up from germline, CDR1 is SGHAT and CDR2 is FQNNGV. This CDR3 spans 12 amino acids. The DNA of the CDR3 is TGTGCCAGCAGCTCTCTACGGGACGAGCAGTACTTC. Translating it yields CASSSLRDEQYF.

This clone was recorded only once. The V and J genes are TRBV6-5 and TRBJ1-1, with D perhaps matching TRBD1 (6 bases). CDR3 length: 15 residues. V was clipped by 7 bases and J by 4 bases, with 19 bases between them. Germline CDR1 MNHEY, CDR2 SVGAGI. The CDR3: CASIRGQMGVTEAFF. The CDR3 nucleotides read TGTGCCAGCATCCGGGGACAAATGGGGGTCACTGAAGCTTTCTTT.

The chain employs TRBV11-2 and TRBJ2-1, with D possibly being TRBD2 (5 bases). Looked up from germline, CDR1 is SGHAT and CDR2 is FQNNGV. V was pared by 0 bases and J by 9 bases, with 12 bases between. This CDR3 has 14 amino acids. The CDR3 bases are TGTGCCAGCAGCTTAGATCCGGGAACGAGTGAGCAGTTCTTC. Amino acids: CASSLDPGTSEQFF.

The chain carries TRBV21-1 and TRBJ2-1; TRBD1 reflects the table's D call only, with no check against the DNA. TRBV21-1 has pseudogene status. This CDR3 spans 19 amino acids. CDR3 in amino acids: CASSNYQGGTDPSYNEQFF. The CDR3, as DNA: TGTGCCAGCAGCAATTACCAAGGAGGGACAGACCCTTCCTACAATGAGCAGTTCTTC.

The rearrangement joins TRBV25-1 to TRBJ2-1; a weak D match, TRBD1 (5 bases). This CDR3 has 16 residues. Trimming left V 1 base short and J 6 bases short, with 16 bases between. Germline V CDR1 and CDR2: MGHDK, SYGVNS. The DNA for the CDR3 is TGTGCCAGCAGTGAATCCTATTGGAAGCAGGGCAATGAGCAGTTCTTC. Its protein product is CASSESYWKQGNEQFF.

V usage is TRBV9 and J usage is TRBJ1-4; 9 bases match TRBD1. This CDR3 contains 15 residues. Germline V gene data show CDR1 as SGDLS and CDR2 as YYNGEE. V lost 4 bases and J lost 5; bases outside the gene matches: 6. CDR3 residues: CASSFTGGGNEKLFF. The DNA for the CDR3 is TGTGCCAGCAGCTTTACAGGGGGCGGAAATGAAAAACTGTTTTTT.

The gene calls are TRBV7-9 and TRBJ2-3; the D gene is possibly TRBD2 (6 bases). Germline CDR1 is SEHNR and CDR2 is FQNEAQ (reference sequence). The CDR3 totals 14 residues. V lost 7 bases and J lost 6, with 17 bases in between. The CDR3 reads CASTQEGRGDTQYF. DNA of the CDR3: TGTGCCAGCACCCAGGAGGGCCGAGGGGATACGCAGTATTTT.

This chain uses TRBV28 with TRBJ1-1, with 7 positions matching TRBD1. The CDR3 sequence is 14 residues long. Germline CDR1 and CDR2: MDHEN and SYDVKM. V gave up 5 bases and J gave up 0 bases; unmatched junction bases: 3. CDR3 DNA: TGTGCCAGCAGTCCACAGGGGATGAACACTGAAGCTTTCTTT. Its translation is CASSPQGMNTEAFF. Filled out from reference TRBV28 and TRBJ1-1, the complete variable domain reads DVKVTQSSRYLVKRTGEKVFLECVQDMDHENMFWYRQDPGLGLRLIYFSYDVKMKEKGDIPEGYSVSREKKERFSLILESASTNQTSMYLCASSPQGMNTEAFFGQGTRLTVV.

This clone was observed a handful of times. The chain employs TRBV14 and TRBJ1-1; D not resolved. The CDR3 contains 12 residues. Between the trimmed V and J ends, which lost 3 bases and 4 bases, there was a span of 6 bases. Germline CDR1 reads SGHDN; CDR2 reads FVKESK. The CDR3 nucleotides read TGTGCCAGCAGCCAGGGGAGCACTGAAGCTTTCTTT. Its translation is CASSQGSTEAFF.

The chain joins TRBV6-9 to TRBJ1-2; 7 bases fit TRBD1. Trimming removed 4 bases from V and 0 bases from J; junction bases left unmatched: 5. CDR1 and CDR2 (germline): MNHGY, SVAAGI. The CDR3 has 15 residues. CDR3: CASSSGQGANYGYTF. CDR3 DNA sequence: TGTGCCAGCAGTTCGGGTCAGGGGGCTAACTATGGCTACACCTTC.

This chain joins TRBV25-1 and TRBJ1-2; no definite D call. Germline loops: CDR1 MGHDK, CDR2 SYGVNS. The CDR3 extends over 14 amino acids. Trimming left V 1 base short and J 0 bases short, with 6 bases between. CDR3 protein: CASSEFGANYGYTF. The DNA of the CDR3 is TGTGCCAGCAGTGAATTCGGAGCTAACTATGGCTACACCTTC.

This clone was picked up a small number of times. The gene calls are TRBV7-3 and TRBJ1-6; possible D gene TRBD1, 5 bases. Germline loops: CDR1 SGHTA, CDR2 FQGTGA. The CDR3 totals 14 residues. V was shortened by 4 bases and J by 7 bases, with 11 bases between the two germline ends. CDR3 nucleotide sequence: TGTGCCAGCAGCTCACAGGAGAGGAATTCACCCCTCCACTTT. This sequence encodes CASSSQERNSPLHF. The full variable domain, completed using reference TRBV7-3 and TRBJ1-6, is GAGVSQTPSNKVTEKGKYVELRCDPISGHTALYWYRQSLGQGPEFLIYFQGTGAADDSGLPNDRFFAVRPEGSVSTLKIQRTERGDSAVYLCASSSQERNSPLHFGNGTRLTVT.

This clone was counted between two and nine times. The chain carries TRBV28 and TRBJ1-3; no reliable D call. This CDR3 contains 14 residues. V lost 3 bases and J 0 bases, leaving 6 bases between the germline ends. The germline V gene has CDR1 MDHEN and CDR2 SYDVKM. The CDR3 region has the DNA TGTGCCAGCAGTTTGGTTAGCTCTGGAAACACCATATATTTT. Its protein product is CASSLVSSGNTIYF.